The T cell receptor (beta chain) described here comes from a study of T cell repertoires in cytomegalovirus infection. The CDR3 is made up of 12 amino acids. With 4 bases removed from V and 5 bases from J, the gap between germline ends came to 8 bases. Germline values: CDR1 LNHDA, CDR2 SQIVND (reference sequence). MiXCR was run by TCRdb on the reads, yielding one entry per CDR3 protein. The table records hundreds of thousands of distinct CDR3 sequences, approximately 25% of them present only once. The rearrangement uses TRBV19 and TRBJ1-1; tentative D call: TRBD1 (6 bases). Sequencing was done on a sample of CD8+ T cells from PBMCs. The source is a human donor in good health (CMV status not recorded). Some clones in this sample may be carry-over from other donors' samples. The chain's CDR3 is CASSRGTTEAFF. The DNA for the CDR3 is TGTGCCAGTAGTAGAGGGACAACTGAAGCTTTCTTT. Drawing the rest from reference TRBV19 and TRBJ1-1, the complete variable domain is DGGITQSPKYLFRKEGQNVTLSCEQNLNHDAMYWYRQDPGQGLRLIYYSQIVNDFQKGDIAEGYSVSREKKESFPLTVTSAQKNPTAFYLCASSRGTTEAFFGQGTRLTVV.